One and the same sample provided the 3 T cell receptor beta chains below, sequenced in a study of T cell changes during pregnancy in multiple sclerosis. The protocol was immunoSEQ multiplex PCR, while the TCRdb copy is restricted to in-frame clones and leaves out a portion. The table has around 72,000 clones, 91% seen once. Sequences were derived from peripheral blood, sampled in the third trimester of pregnancy. Receptor source: a female donor in good health, enrolled as a control in a pregnancy study.

The genes are TRBV2 and TRBJ2-7, with a possible D match to TRBD2 (6 bases). Trimming stripped 3 bases from V and 0 bases from J, with 15 bases between. Germline CDR1 and CDR2: SNHLY and FYNNEI. CDR3 size: 16 residues. In nucleotides, the CDR3 is TGTGCCAGCAGTGACTGGGGTCCGGAGGGCTCCTACGAGCAGTACTTC. This translates into CASSDWGPEGSYEQYF.

This chain joins TRBV10-1 and TRBJ2-3; 12 bases align to TRBD2. The CDR3 has 16 amino acids. The V gene end was trimmed by 0 bases and the J gene end by 4 bases; junction bases not matched to a gene: 2. Germline V lookup: CDR1 WNHNN, CDR2 SYGVQD (reference sequence). The CDR3 nucleotides are TGCGCCAGCAGTGAGTCGACTAGCGGGGGTCCAGATACGCAGTATTTT. This encodes CASSESTSGGPDTQYF.

The gene calls are TRBV5-8 and TRBJ2-5, with a weak D call TRBD2 (6 bases). V was clipped by 0 bases and J by 2 bases, with 8 bases between them. The germline gives CDR1 SGHTS, CDR2 YDEGEE. This CDR3 has 14 residues. In DNA form, the CDR3 reads TGTGCCAGCAGCTTGGCCGGGGGTCAAGAGACCCAGTACTTC. Translated: CASSLAGGQETQYF. The full variable domain, with the rest looked up from reference TRBV5-8 and TRBJ2-5, is EAGVTQSPTHLIKTRGQQATLRCSPISGHTSVYWYQQALGLGLQFLLWYDEGEERNRGNFPPRFSGRQFPNYSSELNVNALELEDSALYLCASSLAGGQETQYFGPGTRLLVL.